A single sample gave rise to the 14 T cell receptor beta chains below, sequenced in a study of blood T cell repertoires in COVID-19. Measured with immunoSEQ multiplex PCR; TCRdb has only the in-frame clones, and not every one. The sample contains 150,000 to 200,000 clones, around 85% of which appear only once. The sample consisted of peripheral blood. The receptors originated from a human donor with acute or convalescent COVID-19. The donor label of this sample is uncertain.

V usage is TRBV12-3 or TRBV12-4 and J usage is TRBJ1-1; D uncertain. CDR3 length: 13 amino acids. V gave up 2 bases and J gave up 5 bases, with 9 bases separating them. This chain's CDR3 is CASSLKKSTEAFF. The CDR3 DNA reads as TGTGCCAGCAGTTTAAAGAAGAGTACTGAAGCTTTCTTT.

The gene calls are TRBV18 and TRBJ1-1; no reliable D call. CDR1 is KGHSH and CDR2 is LQKENI in the germline V gene. V lost 6 bases and J lost 5, with 13 bases in between. The CDR3 extends over 13 amino acids. The CDR3 loop is CASSRGGNTEAFF. The CDR3 coding sequence is TGTGCCAGCTCGCGGGGTGGGAATACTGAAGCTTTCTTT. The whole variable domain, remainder taken from reference TRBV18 and TRBJ1-1, is NAGVMQNPRHLVRRRGQEARLRCSPMKGHSHVYWYRQLPEEGLKFMVYLQKENIIDESGMPKERFSAEFPKEGPSILRIQQVVRGDSAAYFCASSRGGNTEAFFGQGTRLTVV.

The V call is TRBV30, the J call TRBJ1-5; no definite D call. CDR3 size: 14 residues. The V gene's germline CDR1 is GTSNPN and CDR2 SVGIG (reference sequence). The ends were cut back, 0 bases at V and 6 bases at J, with 12 bases in the middle. In nucleotides, the CDR3 is TGTGCCTGGAGTGTAGTCCAGAGCGGTCAGCCCCAGCATTTT. Translation: CAWSVVQSGQPQHF. Full variable domain (missing parts from reference TRBV30 and TRBJ1-5): SQTIHQWPATLVQPVGSPLSLECTVEGTSNPNLYWYRQAAGRGLQLLFYSVGIGQISSEVPQNLSASRPQDRQFILSSKKLLLSDSGFYLCAWSVVQSGQPQHFGDGTRLSIL.

This clone showed up just once. This chain links TRBV2 with TRBJ1-2; a weak D match, TRBD1 (6 bases). CDR1 and CDR2 (germline): SNHLY, FYNNEI. The CDR3 sequence is 11 residues long. V was clipped by 11 bases and J by 6 bases, with 13 bases between them. The CDR3: CAGRGGDGYTF. The DNA for the CDR3 is TGTGCCGGAAGGGGGGGGGATGGCTACACCTTC. The complete variable domain, with remaining parts taken from reference TRBV2 and TRBJ1-2, reads EPEVTQTPSHQVTQMGQEVILRCVPISNHLYFYWYRQILGQKVEFLVSFYNNEISEKSEIFDDQFSVERPDGSNFTLKIRSTKLEDSAMYFCAGRGGDGYTFGSGTRLTVV.

V usage is TRBV12-3 or TRBV12-4 and J usage is TRBJ2-7; unclear D gene. Trimming shortened V by 3 bases and J by 7 bases, and 10 bases separated the two germline ends. CDR3 length equals 12 residues. The CDR3 DNA reads as TGTGCCAGCAGTTTTTGGGCAAGGGAGCAGTACTTC. Its protein is CASSFWAREQYF.

This clone was seen only once. J is TRBJ1-5 and V is TRBV5-1, with D maybe TRBD1 (5 bases). The germline CDR1 and CDR2 sequences are SGHRS and YFSETQ. This CDR3 spans 14 amino acids. Deletions cut 4 bases from V and 8 bases from J, with 16 bases between. The CDR3 is CASSPGDSREPQHF. The DNA of the CDR3 is TGCGCCAGCAGCCCGGGGGACTCAAGAGAGCCCCAGCATTTT. Complete variable domain (other parts from reference TRBV5-1 and TRBJ1-5): KAGVTQTPRYLIKTRGQQVTLSCSPISGHRSVSWYQQTPGQGLQFLFEYFSETQRNKGNFPGRFSGRQFSNSRSEMNVSTLELGDSALYLCASSPGDSREPQHFGDGTRLSIL.

The chain recombines TRBV7-3 with TRBJ2-3; 7 bases fit TRBD2. Germline V lookup: CDR1 SGHTA, CDR2 FQGTGA. With 4 bases clipped from V and 3 bases from J, the junction kept 10 bases outside the gene matches. The CDR3 is made up of 16 amino acids. The CDR3 region has the DNA TGTGCCAGCAGCTCTCATGGGGAGGGAGGAACAGATACGCAGTATTTT. Protein product: CASSSHGEGGTDTQYF.

This clone was observed a few times. The chain has TRBV5-4 and TRBJ2-1; TRBD1 agrees at 8 bases. CDR1 is SGHNT, CDR2 YYREEE, per germline (reference sequence). The CDR3 totals 16 residues. Trimming took 4 bases from V and 6 from J; bases not matched to a gene: 12. CDR3 DNA sequence: TGTGCCAGCAGCGGAGGACAGGGTAAGGACCTCAATGAGCAGTTCTTC. Encoded protein: CASSGGQGKDLNEQFF.

This rearrangement joins TRBV5-1 to TRBJ1-2; 8 bases agree with TRBD1. From germline, CDR1 is SGHRS and CDR2 YFSETQ. V lost 1 base and J lost 11; bases outside the gene matches: 7. The CDR3 has 13 amino acids. The CDR3: CASSLIVGQGYTF. DNA of the CDR3: TGCGCCAGCAGCTTGATTGTCGGACAGGGTTACACCTTC.

This clone was detected a few times. The CDR3: CASSLEGVPVNTEAFF. The CDR3 DNA reads as TGCGCCAGCAGCTTGGAGGGGGTCCCTGTGAACACTGAAGCTTTCTTT. V is TRBV5-1 and J is TRBJ1-1; weak D call: TRBD1 (6 bases). Germline lookup yields CDR1 SGHRS and CDR2 YFSETQ. Between the trimmed V and J ends, which lost 0 bases and 0 bases, there was a span of 12 bases. CDR3 size: 16 residues.

The chain couples TRBV7-9 to TRBJ1-1; 7 positions match TRBD1. The J segment lost 1 base and the V segment lost 5 bases, leaving 7 bases of the junction unmatched. The CDR3 extends over 15 amino acids. Germline V gene lookup returns CDR1 SEHNR and CDR2 FQNEAQ (reference sequence). The CDR3: CASSTHRTGNTEAFF. CDR3 DNA: TGTGCCAGCAGCACACATCGGACAGGGAACACTGAAGCTTTCTTT.

The J gene is TRBJ2-1, the V gene TRBV11-2; 13 nucleotides line up with TRBD2. CDR3 length equals 14 residues. V gave up 8 bases and J gave up 7 bases; unmatched junction bases: 5. Germline CDR1 and CDR2: SGHAT and FQNNGV. CDR3 loop: CASSTSGGANEQFF. The CDR3 DNA reads as TGTGCCAGCTCCACTAGCGGGGGGGCAAATGAGCAGTTCTTC.

This chain uses TRBV27 with TRBJ1-2; 7 bases map to TRBD1. Trimming cost V 5 bases and J 4 bases; bases outside gene matches: 10. The CDR3 contains 15 residues. Germline assignment: CDR1 MNHEY and CDR2 SMNVEV (reference sequence). The CDR3 nucleotides read TGTGCCAGCAGTCCCGGGACAGATCCATTCTATGGCTACACCTTC. Its protein product is CASSPGTDPFYGYTF.

This clone appeared once. The gene calls are TRBV9 and TRBJ1-2; D is perhaps TRBD1 (5 bases). Germline loops: CDR1 SGDLS, CDR2 YYNGEE. Deletions cut 3 bases from V and 4 bases from J, with 16 bases between. CDR3 length equals 15 residues. In DNA form, the CDR3 reads TGTGCCAGCAGCGCAAGGGGCCTCAACTTCTATGGCTACACCTTC. This sequence encodes CASSARGLNFYGYTF.